Below are 27 T cell receptor beta chains sequenced from a single sample in a study of cytomegalovirus exposure and HLA in healthy donors. PCR primers comprised 60 Vbeta and 13 Jbeta primers. The method was immunoSEQ multiplex PCR; TCRdb's version includes in-frame clones alone and lacks a portion of them. Among 58,000 or so clones, less than 75% were seen once, and the ten largest hold 20% to 25%. Sequencing was done on a sample of PBMCs. All receptors derive from a man aged 50 to 60 in good health and CMV-seropositive.

This chain joins TRBV29-1 and TRBJ2-5; 7 bases line up with TRBD1. Losses at the gene ends were 4 bases for V and 3 bases for J; bases not matched to a gene: 8. This CDR3 comprises 14 residues. Germline CDR1 reads SQVTM; CDR2 reads ANQGSEA. The CDR3 DNA reads TGCAGCGTTGCAGACGGGACAGTTAAAGAGACCCAGTACTTC. Amino acid sequence: CSVADGTVKETQYF.

The chain employs TRBV30 and TRBJ2-1, with D possibly TRBD2 on 5 matching bases. The CDR3 is 14 amino acids. V dropped 0 bases and J dropped 3 bases, with 9 bases sitting between them. CDR1 and CDR2 (germline): GTSNPN, SVGIG (reference sequence). The CDR3 DNA sequence: TGTGCCTGGAGTGTAGGTGCGGGCTACAATGAGCAGTTCTTC. Translating gives CAWSVGAGYNEQFF.

CDR3 amino acids: CASSLVPPGLGGSDTQYF. CDR3 nucleotide sequence: TGTGCCAGCAGCTTAGTACCGCCGGGACTAGGAGGGTCAGATACGCAGTATTTT. The chain employs TRBV11-2 and TRBJ2-3, with 8 bases identical to TRBD2. CDR3 length: 18 amino acids. After removal of 1 base from V and 4 bases from J, the junction contained 13 bases not matched to a gene. Germline CDR1 reads SGHAT; CDR2 reads FQNNGV.

The chain employs TRBV7-9 and TRBJ2-7; 7 bases match TRBD1. Losses at the gene ends were 6 bases for V and 2 bases for J; bases not matched to a gene: 7. Germline loops: CDR1 SEHNR, CDR2 FQNEAQ (reference sequence). The CDR3 has 14 residues. CDR3 bases: TGTGCCAGCAGTGGGCGAGGGGGCACCTACGAGCAGTACTTC. This sequence encodes CASSGRGGTYEQYF.

This chain joins TRBV7-2 and TRBJ1-2; 7 bases fit TRBD1. The trim removed 3 bases at V and 10 bases at J, leaving 11 bases unmatched. This CDR3 region has 14 residues. CDR1 and CDR2 (germline): SGHTA, FQGNSA. The CDR3, as DNA: TGTGCCAGCAGCTTTAGGCCAGGGGGTTCCGACTACACCTTC. Protein: CASSFRPGGSDYTF.

This clone appeared a single time. The genes are TRBV2 and TRBJ2-3, with D tentatively TRBD2 (5 bases). The CDR3 extends over 15 amino acids. The V and J ends lost 4 bases and 2 bases respectively, with 13 bases between them. Germline values: CDR1 SNHLY, CDR2 FYNNEI. The DNA of the CDR3 is TGTGCCAGCAGTGTACTATTAGCGAACACAGATACGCAGTATTTT. Its protein is CASSVLLANTDTQYF.

CDR3 bases: TGTGCCAGCAGGCGGACAGGGGAGGGCTACACCTTC. This gives the protein CASRRTGEGYTF. This rearrangement joins TRBV6-5 to TRBJ1-2; 9 bases are a match to TRBD1. The CDR3 has 12 residues. Losses at the gene ends were 6 bases for V and 8 bases for J; bases not matched to a gene: 4. Germline V gene lookup returns CDR1 MNHEY and CDR2 SVGAGI.

This chain links TRBV28 with TRBJ1-5; 8 positions agree with TRBD1. CDR1 is MDHEN, CDR2 SYDVKM, per germline. The V and J ends lost 5 bases and 6 bases, in that order; junction bases with no gene match: 9. The CDR3 runs to 15 residues. CDR3 coding DNA: TGTGCCAGCAGTCGGGTGAGGCAGGGGGCTCAGCCCCAGCATTTT. Its translation: CASSRVRQGAQPQHF. The full variable domain, rest sourced from reference TRBV28 and TRBJ1-5, is DVKVTQSSRYLVKRTGEKVFLECVQDMDHENMFWYRQDPGLGLRLIYFSYDVKMKEKGDIPEGYSVSREKKERFSLILESASTNQTSMYLCASSRVRQGAQPQHFGDGTRLSIL.

A single count supports this clone. The CDR3: CASSLLGPRRAGELFF. CDR3 bases: TGTGCCAGCAGCCTCTTAGGACCGAGGCGGGCCGGGGAGCTGTTTTTT. V usage is TRBV14 and J usage is TRBJ2-2; the D gene is possibly TRBD2 (5 bases). CDR3 size: 16 residues. Germline CDR1 is SGHDN and CDR2 is FVKESK. The germline V and J ends were trimmed by 4 bases and 6 bases, with 18 bases remaining between them.

This chain joins TRBV7-6 and TRBJ2-7; D is possibly TRBD1 (6 bases). CDR1 is SGHVS and CDR2 is FNYEAQ in the germline V gene. CDR3 size: 16 residues. The V end lost 2 bases, the J end lost 0 bases, and 14 bases lay between the germline ends. The CDR3 loop reads CASSLKTGSNSYEQYF. The CDR3 bases are TGTGCCAGCAGCTTAAAGACAGGTTCCAACTCCTACGAGCAGTACTTC.

CDR3 sequence (DNA): TGCGCCAGCAGCGGGGGACAGACTAACTATGGCTACACCTTC. Its protein product is CASSGGQTNYGYTF. The chain links TRBV5-1 to TRBJ1-2, with 7 bases fitting TRBD1. Germline lookup yields CDR1 SGHRS and CDR2 YFSETQ. With V trimmed by 4 bases and J by 0 bases, 3 bases remained unmatched. This CDR3 has 14 amino acids. Full variable domain (rest looked up from reference TRBV5-1 and TRBJ1-2): KAGVTQTPRYLIKTRGQQVTLSCSPISGHRSVSWYQQTPGQGLQFLFEYFSETQRNKGNFPGRFSGRQFSNSRSEMNVSTLELGDSALYLCASSGGQTNYGYTFGSGTRLTVV.

The chain has TRBV6-6 and TRBJ2-7; TRBD1 matches 8 bases. CDR1 and CDR2 (germline): MNHNY, SVGAGI (reference sequence). The V gene end was trimmed by 8 bases and the J gene end by 5 bases; junction bases not matched to a gene: 11. The CDR3 extends over 14 amino acids. The CDR3 nucleotides are TGTGCCAGCTGGAAAACAGGGGGTAAGGACGAGCAGTACTTC. This encodes CASWKTGGKDEQYF.

The chain joins TRBV7-8 to TRBJ2-5, with TRBD1 matching over 10 bases. Germline V lookup: CDR1 SGHVS, CDR2 FQNEAQ. The trim removed 2 bases at V and 5 bases at J, leaving 5 bases unmatched. CDR3 size: 15 residues. CDR3 DNA: TGTGCCAGCAGCTTATCGACAGGGGGCCGGGAGACCCAGTACTTC. It specifies CASSLSTGGRETQYF.

This clone was picked up a small number of times. The V call is TRBV4-1, the J call TRBJ2-7; tentatively, D is TRBD1 (5 bases). The CDR3 is 16 residues long. Germline CDR1 MGHRA, CDR2 YSYEKL. V was trimmed by 0 bases and J by 1 base, leaving 13 bases between them. Here the CDR3 DNA reads TGCGCCAGCAGCCAAGATCGTGGCAGGGCTTCCTACGAGCAGTACTTC. Protein product: CASSQDRGRASYEQYF.

This sequence joins TRBV6-6 and TRBJ2-7, with D tentatively TRBD2 (6 bases). The V end lost 7 bases, the J end lost 4 bases, and 20 bases lay between the germline ends. The CDR3 has 15 amino acids. The germline V gene encodes CDR1 MNHNY and CDR2 SVGAGI (reference sequence). The chain's CDR3 is CASKTGGRKGYEQYF. The CDR3 DNA sequence: TGTGCCAGCAAAACAGGTGGGAGGAAAGGATACGAGCAGTACTTC.

The V call is TRBV4-3, the J call TRBJ1-2; unclear D gene. The V end lost 0 bases, the J end lost 0 bases, and 11 bases lay between the germline ends. In germline, CDR1 is LGHNA, CDR2 YSLEER. The CDR3 runs to 16 residues. This CDR3 reads CASSQDTAASNYGYTF. The CDR3 region has the DNA TGCGCCAGCAGCCAAGATACGGCGGCCTCTAACTATGGCTACACCTTC.

This clone was counted a few times. The CDR3 sequence: CASTGLAGGQLKITDTQYF. The CDR3 bases are TGCGCCAGCACCGGACTAGCGGGGGGCCAACTAAAAATCACAGATACGCAGTATTTT. The chain employs TRBV10-2 and TRBJ2-3; TRBD2 aligns across 14 bases. The V gene end was trimmed by 7 bases and the J gene end by 2 bases; junction bases not matched to a gene: 14. Germline CDR1 WSHSY, CDR2 SAAADI. The CDR3 totals 19 residues.

For this clone: Without the conserved terminal phenylalanine or tryptophan, this CDR3 likely stems from a read error. The V gene is TRBV6-5, the J gene TRBJ1-2; TRBD1 agrees at 8 bases. The germline V gene encodes CDR1 MNHEY and CDR2 SVGAGI. V dropped 5 bases and J dropped 1; count of bases not matched to a gene: 3. The CDR3 has 14 residues. CDR3: CASSITGGNYGYTV. For the CDR3, the DNA is TGTGCCAGCAGTATTACAGGGGGTAACTATGGCTACACCGTC.

The chain couples TRBV5-1 to TRBJ2-5, with 9 bases that match TRBD2. The CDR3 length is 15 residues. V lost 4 bases, J lost 0 bases, and 4 bases stayed unmatched. Germline CDR1 is SGHRS and CDR2 is YFSETQ. The CDR3 DNA sequence: TGCGCCAGCAGCCCGGTAGCGGGGGACCAAGAGACCCAGTACTTC. As protein: CASSPVAGDQETQYF.

This clone came up a few times. J is TRBJ2-2 and V is TRBV18, with D unresolved. Germline lookup yields CDR1 KGHSH and CDR2 LQKENI. The CDR3 length is 13 residues. Between the trimmed V and J ends, which lost 0 bases and 6 bases, there was a span of 5 bases. For the CDR3, the DNA is TGTGCCAGCTCACCACCGACTCCCGGGGAGCTGTTTTTT. It codes for CASSPPTPGELFF.

This clone has more than one count but fewer than ten. The chain has TRBV5-8 and TRBJ1-5; 8 positions agree with TRBD1. V was clipped by 4 bases and J by 15 bases; unmatched bases: 12. Germline V CDR1 and CDR2: SGHTS, YDEGEE. This CDR3 has 13 amino acids. The CDR3 loop is CASSGWDRTSRHF. The CDR3, as DNA: TGTGCCAGCAGCGGATGGGACAGGACCTCCAGGCATTTT.

The V gene is TRBV5-6, the J gene TRBJ2-7; D remains unclear. Germline loops: CDR1 SGHDT, CDR2 YYEEEE. Deletions cut 5 bases from V and 4 bases from J, with 13 bases between. This CDR3 is built from 13 residues. The DNA for the CDR3 is TGTGCCAGCAGACCTCAGTCCGTATACGAGCAGTACTTC. Protein: CASRPQSVYEQYF.

This chain connects TRBV9 to TRBJ2-5, with 7 bases that match TRBD2. In germline, CDR1 is SGDLS, CDR2 YYNGEE. The length of the CDR3 is 15 residues. V shed 0 bases and J 4 bases; nucleotides not matched to a gene: 6. CDR3 amino acids: CASSVAGGALETQYF. The CDR3 nucleotides read TGTGCCAGCAGCGTAGCGGGAGGAGCCTTAGAGACCCAGTACTTC.

The V and J genes are TRBV4-3 and TRBJ1-2; 11 bases are shared with TRBD1. Looked up from germline, CDR1 is LGHNA and CDR2 is YSLEER. V lost 2 bases, J lost 5 bases, and 10 bases stayed unmatched. The CDR3 spans 17 residues. The DNA for the CDR3 is TGCGCCAGCAGCCAATCCCGGACAGGGGGCATGGGGTATGGCTACACCTTC. This sequence encodes CASSQSRTGGMGYGYTF.

This chain connects TRBV30 to TRBJ2-7, with 7 bases that match TRBD1. Germline CDR1 GTSNPN, CDR2 SVGIG (reference sequence). The V gene end was trimmed by 6 bases and the J gene end by 3 bases; junction bases not matched to a gene: 2. CDR3 length: 11 residues. Here the CDR3 reads CACQGVYEQYF. In DNA, the CDR3 is TGTGCCTGTCAGGGGGTCTACGAGCAGTACTTC. Complete variable domain (other parts from reference TRBV30 and TRBJ2-7): SQTIHQWPATLVQPVGSPLSLECTVEGTSNPNLYWYRQAAGRGLQLLFYSVGIGQISSEVPQNLSASRPQDRQFILSSKKLLLSDSGFYLCACQGVYEQYFGPGTRLTVT.

This rearrangement joins TRBV14 to TRBJ1-4, with a possible D match to TRBD1 (5 bases). CDR3 length: 20 residues. Trimming cost V 4 bases and J 8 bases, with 32 bases left between them. Germline values: CDR1 SGHDN, CDR2 FVKESK. Written as DNA, the CDR3 is TGTGCCAGCAGCCCCAGGTTGGCCGGGCTCCCTCCTAGGGGCGGCGAAAAACTGTTTTTT. Its protein product is CASSPRLAGLPPRGGEKLFF.

The chain recombines TRBV4-1 with TRBJ2-1, with 12 bases that match TRBD2. Trimming at V came to 2 bases and at J to 10 bases, leaving 12 bases not matched to a gene. Looked up from germline, CDR1 is MGHRA and CDR2 is YSYEKL. The CDR3 extends over 17 amino acids. CDR3 sequence: CASSQPASGRGLREQFF. The CDR3 region has the DNA TGCGCCAGCAGCCAACCCGCTAGCGGGAGGGGCCTGCGGGAGCAGTTCTTC.